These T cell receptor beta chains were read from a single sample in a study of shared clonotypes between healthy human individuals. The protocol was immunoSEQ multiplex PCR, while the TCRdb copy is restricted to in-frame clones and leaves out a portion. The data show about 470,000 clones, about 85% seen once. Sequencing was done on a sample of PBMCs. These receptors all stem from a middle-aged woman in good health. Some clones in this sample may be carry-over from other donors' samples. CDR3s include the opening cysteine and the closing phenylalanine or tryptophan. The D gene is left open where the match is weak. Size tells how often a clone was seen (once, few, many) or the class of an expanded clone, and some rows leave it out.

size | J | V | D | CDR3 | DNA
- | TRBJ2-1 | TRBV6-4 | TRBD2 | CASTPTSGSANEQFF | TGTGCCAGCACCCCGACTAGCGGGAGCGCCAATGAGCAGTTCTTC
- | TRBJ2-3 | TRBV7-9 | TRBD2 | CASSSRLAGTDTQYF | TGTGCCAGCAGCTCAAGACTAGCGGGCACAGATACGCAGTATTTT
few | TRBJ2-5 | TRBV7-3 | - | CASSPRVGETQYF | TGTGCCAGCAGCCCCCGGGTCGGAGAGACCCAGTACTTC
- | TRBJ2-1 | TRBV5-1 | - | CASSFRNEVAGEQFF | TGCGCCAGCAGCTTCAGGAATGAGGTGGCGGGAGAGCAGTTCTTC
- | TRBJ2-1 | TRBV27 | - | CASKHQSGLYNEQFF | TGTGCCAGCAAACACCAAAGCGGGCTGTACAATGAGCAGTTCTTC
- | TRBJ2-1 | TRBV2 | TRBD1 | CASSVLRGSYNEQFF | TGTGCCAGCAGTGTACTCAGGGGGTCTTACAATGAGCAGTTCTTC
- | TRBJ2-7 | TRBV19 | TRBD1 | CASSNPGTVNEQYF | TGTGCCAGTAGTAACCCTGGGACAGTTAACGAGCAGTACTTC
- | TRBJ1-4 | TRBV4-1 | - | CASSQGDLDNEKLFF | TGCGCCAGCAGCCAGGGCGACCTAGATAATGAAAAACTGTTTTTT
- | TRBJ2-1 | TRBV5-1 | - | CASSPTSYHEQFF | TGCGCCAGCAGCCCGACTAGTTACCATGAGCAGTTCTTC
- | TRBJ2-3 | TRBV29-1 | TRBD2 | CSVDSGLAGSADTQYF | TGCAGCGTTGATTCAGGGTTAGCGGGGTCGGCAGATACGCAGTATTTT
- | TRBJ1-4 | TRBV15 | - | CATSRDKPQLFF | TGTGCCACCAGCAGAGATAAGCCACAACTGTTTTTT
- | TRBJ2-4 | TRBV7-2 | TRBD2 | CASSQGLAGLAKNIQYF | TGTGCCAGCAGCCAAGGACTAGCGGGTCTAGCCAAAAACATTCAGTACTTC
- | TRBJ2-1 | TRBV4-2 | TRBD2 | CASSQDLATSGTDEQFF | TGTGCCAGCAGCCAAGATTTGGCGACTAGCGGGACCGATGAGCAGTTCTTC
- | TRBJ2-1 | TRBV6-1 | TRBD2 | CASSPRTSGEQFF | TGTGCCAGCAGTCCGCGGACTAGCGGTGAGCAGTTCTTC
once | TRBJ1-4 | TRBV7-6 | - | CASSLVGVGEKLFF | TGTGCCAGCAGCTTAGTGGGGGTTGGCGAAAAACTGTTTTTT
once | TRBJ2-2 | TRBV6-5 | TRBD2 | CASSLAGGTGELFF | TGTGCCAGCAGTCTAGCGGGAGGCACCGGGGAGCTGTTTTTT
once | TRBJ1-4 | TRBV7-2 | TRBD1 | CASSSTGSGLFF | TGTGCCAGCAGCTCGACAGGGTCCGGACTGTTTTTT
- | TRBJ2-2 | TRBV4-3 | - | CASSPRWDTGELFF | TGCGCCAGCAGCCCCCGTTGGGACACCGGGGAGCTGTTTTTT
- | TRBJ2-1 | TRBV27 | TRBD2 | CASRTSGSVYNEQFF | TGTGCCTCACGGACTAGCGGGAGTGTATACAATGAGCAGTTCTTC
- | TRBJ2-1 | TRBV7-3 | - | CASSLAGSYNEQFF | TGTGCCAGCAGCTTAGCAGGGTCCTACAATGAGCAGTTCTTC
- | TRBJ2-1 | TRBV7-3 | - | CASSLDGFPIGEQFF | TGTGCCAGCAGCTTGGACGGCTTTCCCATCGGTGAGCAGTTCTTC
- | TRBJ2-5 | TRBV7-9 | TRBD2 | CASSLARGLAGQETQYF | TGTGCCAGCAGCTTAGCTCGTGGACTAGCGGGACAAGAGACCCAGTACTTC
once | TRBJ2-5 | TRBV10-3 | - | CASGTVETQYF | TGTGCCAGCGGGACCGTCGAGACCCAGTACTTC
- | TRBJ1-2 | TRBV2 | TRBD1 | CASSGGGRANYGYTF | TGTGCCAGCAGTGGAGGGGGCAGAGCTAACTATGGCTACACCTTC
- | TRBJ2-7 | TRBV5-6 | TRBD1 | CASSLEGGTRNEQYF | TGTGCCAGCAGCTTGGAAGGGGGCACGAGGAACGAGCAGTACTTC
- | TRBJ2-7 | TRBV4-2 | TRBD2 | CASSQPGTSGIYEQYF | TGTGCCAGCAGCCAACCCGGGACTAGCGGGATCTACGAGCAGTACTTC
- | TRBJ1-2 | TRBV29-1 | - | CSAQTTNYGYTF | TGCAGCGCCCAGACGACTAACTATGGCTACACCTTC
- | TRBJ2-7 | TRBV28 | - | CASSSGSYEQYF | TGTGCCAGCAGTTCGGGGTCCTACGAGCAGTACTTC
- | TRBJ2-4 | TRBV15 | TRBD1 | CATSRDLGTGGHIQYF | TGTGCCACCAGCAGAGATCTCGGGACAGGGGGACACATTCAGTACTTC
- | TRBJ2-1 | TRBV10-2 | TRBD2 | CASGLAGGYDEQFF | TGCGCCAGCGGCCTAGCGGGAGGGTACGATGAGCAGTTCTTC
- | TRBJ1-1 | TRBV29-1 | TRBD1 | CSVAGTGAPSNTEAFF | TGCAGCGTTGCCGGGACAGGGGCTCCCTCGAACACTGAAGCTTTCTTT
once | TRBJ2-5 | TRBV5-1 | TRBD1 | CASRRTGALTQYF | TGCGCCAGCAGACGCACAGGGGCCTTGACCCAGTACTTC
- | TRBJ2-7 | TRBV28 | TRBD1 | CASSLWGDRGGAQYF | TGTGCCAGCAGTTTATGGGGGGACAGGGGTGGTGCGCAGTACTTC
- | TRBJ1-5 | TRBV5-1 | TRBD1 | CASSLGQGTQPQHF | TGCGCCAGCAGTCTCGGACAGGGAACCCAGCCCCAGCATTTT
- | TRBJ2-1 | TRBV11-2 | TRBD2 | CASSPLAGGSYNEQFF | TGTGCCAGCAGCCCGCTAGCGGGAGGTTCTTACAATGAGCAGTTCTTC
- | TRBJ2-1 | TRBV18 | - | CASSQSMGNEQFF | TGTGCCAGCTCACAATCGATGGGGAATGAGCAGTTCTTC
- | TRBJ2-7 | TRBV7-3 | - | CASSPGPQSSYEQYF | TGTGCCAGCAGTCCGGGGCCCCAAAGCTCCTACGAGCAGTACTTC
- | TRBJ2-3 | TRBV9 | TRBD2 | CASSLAGHTDTQYF | TGTGCCAGCAGCCTAGCGGGGCACACAGATACGCAGTATTTT
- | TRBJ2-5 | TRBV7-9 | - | CASSLGGQPLETQYF | TGTGCCAGCAGCTTGGGAGGACAGCCATTGGAGACCCAGTACTTC
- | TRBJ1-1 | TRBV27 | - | CASSQGRNTEAFF | TGTGCCAGCAGTCAGGGAAGGAACACTGAAGCTTTCTTT
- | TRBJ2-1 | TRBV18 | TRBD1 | CASSPRIGTGANEQFF | TGTGCCAGCTCACCACGTATCGGGACAGGGGCAAATGAGCAGTTCTTC
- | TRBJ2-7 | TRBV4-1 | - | CASSQDLSRENQYF | TGCGCCAGCAGCCAAGATCTGAGTAGGGAAAATCAGTACTTC
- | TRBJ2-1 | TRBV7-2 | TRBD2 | CASSLREVAGGPNEQFF | TGTGCCAGCAGCCTACGGGAGGTAGCGGGAGGGCCCAATGAGCAGTTCTTC
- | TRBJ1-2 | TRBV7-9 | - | CASRSDSYGYTF | TGTGCCAGCAGATCCGATAGCTATGGCTACACCTTC